The 15 T cell receptor beta chains in this list originate from one sample, sequenced in a study of T cell responses to AZD1222 COVID-19 vaccine (dated by TCRdb to the early 2020s). Libraries came from the immunoSEQ multiplex PCR assay. Imported from immuneACCESS, the table was reduced by TCRdb to in-frame sequences with V and J called. These copies leave out some clones; in studies compared against another copy, an unresolved V gene accounts for under half, and the cause of the remainder is not known. The sample table lists around 130,000 clones, about 82% of them with a count of one. The leading ten clones occupy 12% of the sample. The intended sense of this specimen's time point label: baseline before first vaccination. The sample consisted of peripheral blood, taken on day 0 of AZD1222 vaccination. These TCRs come from an adult in good health.

The chain joins TRBV5-6 to TRBJ2-1; 9 bases align to TRBD1. The CDR3 loop spans 15 amino acids. Germline V gene lookup returns CDR1 SGHDT and CDR2 YYEEEE. J lost 8 bases, V lost 0 bases, and 6 bases had no gene match. The CDR3: CASSLARQGGDEQFF. In DNA, the CDR3 is TGTGCCAGCAGCTTGGCTCGACAGGGGGGCGATGAGCAGTTCTTC.

The rearrangement links TRBV10-3 to TRBJ1-1, with 8 bases fitting TRBD1. Germline CDR1 reads ENHRY; CDR2 reads SYGVKD. V lost 6 bases to trimming and J lost 6 bases; unmatched junction nucleotides: 6. There are 13 residues in the CDR3. The CDR3 DNA is TGTGCCATCAGCCAAGACAGGGGCGCTGAAGCTTTCTTT. Translation gives CAISQDRGAEAFF.

CDR3: CASKPASGSLYEQFF. The CDR3 DNA reads TGTGCCAGTAAGCCAGCTAGCGGGAGTTTATATGAGCAGTTCTTC. The rearrangement joins TRBV19 to TRBJ2-1, with 10 positions matching TRBD2. Looked up from germline, CDR1 is LNHDA and CDR2 is SQIVND (reference sequence). There are 15 residues in the CDR3. V shed 7 bases, J shed 8 bases, and the junction held 11 bases outside the gene matches. The full variable domain, rest sourced from reference TRBV19 and TRBJ2-1, is DGGITQSPKYLFRKEGQNVTLSCEQNLNHDAMYWYRQDPGQGLRLIYYSQIVNDFQKGDIAEGYSVSREKKESFPLTVTSAQKNPTAFYLCASKPASGSLYEQFFGPGTRLTVL.

The chain couples TRBV5-8 to TRBJ1-2, with 8 bases matching TRBD1. Losses at the gene ends were 4 bases for V and 5 bases for J; bases not matched to a gene: 7. Germline V gene data show CDR1 as SGHTS and CDR2 as YDEGEE. This CDR3 has 14 amino acids. CDR3 nucleotide sequence: TGTGCCAGCAGCCCCGGACAGGGAGGGTATGGCTACACCTTC. Translating it yields CASSPGQGGYGYTF.

The genes are TRBV7-6 and TRBJ2-5, with D tentatively TRBD1 (6 bases). CDR3 length: 15 amino acids. Germline V gives CDR1 SGHVS, CDR2 FNYEAQ. V was clipped by 5 bases and J by 7 bases, with 20 bases between them. The CDR3 DNA reads as TGTGCCAGCAGCATCTATGAGGGGGTCCTGGTGACCCAGTACTTC. It translates to CASSIYEGVLVTQYF.

The chain joins TRBV7-2 to TRBJ2-3; a weak D match, TRBD2 (5 bases). The CDR3 extends over 16 amino acids. The germline V gene has CDR1 SGHTA and CDR2 FQGNSA. The V end was cut by 3 bases, the J end by 6 bases, with 19 bases between. In DNA form, the CDR3 reads TGTGCCAGCAGCTTCCCGAGAGGTAGCCCGGGGGATACGCAGTATTTT. It specifies CASSFPRGSPGDTQYF.

This clone was seen a handful of times. CDR3 coding DNA: TGTGCCAGCAGCTTGGACAGGGAGGTGGGCTACACCTTC. This codes for CASSLDREVGYTF. This sequence joins TRBV5-4 and TRBJ1-2, with TRBD1 as a possible D gene (6 bases). CDR3 length: 13 residues. The V end was cut by 0 bases, the J end by 8 bases, with 11 bases between. The germline V gene has CDR1 SGHNT and CDR2 YYREEE (reference sequence).

The chain employs TRBV9 and TRBJ2-7; 9 bases fit TRBD1. The CDR3 runs to 15 residues. V was clipped by 0 bases and J by 1 base; unmatched bases: 2. Germline CDR1 and CDR2: SGDLS and YYNGEE. CDR3 nucleotides: TGTGCCAGCAGCGTAGAACAGGGGGCATCCTACGAGCAGTACTTC. This codes for CASSVEQGASYEQYF.

The J gene is TRBJ2-5, the V gene TRBV11-2; a possible D gene is TRBD2 (5 bases). V was cut by 5 bases and J by 1 base, with 14 bases left in between. CDR3 length: 15 amino acids. Germline assignment: CDR1 SGHAT and CDR2 FQNNGV. CDR3: CASSPPGNGQETQYF. The CDR3 nucleotides are TGTGCCAGCAGCCCACCGGGGAACGGCCAAGAGACCCAGTACTTC.

The genes are TRBV6-5 and TRBJ1-6, with a weak D call TRBD1 (6 bases). The germline CDR1 and CDR2 sequences are MNHEY and SVGAGI. The CDR3 extends over 16 amino acids. Trimming took off 0 bases at V and 10 bases at J, with 16 bases between the two ends. The CDR3 DNA reads TGTGCCAGCAGTTACTCGCGTGGGGGCGCGGGATCACCCCTCCACTTT. Translating it yields CASSYSRGGAGSPLHF.

The chain combines TRBV27 with TRBJ1-2; 7 bases are shared with TRBD1. CDR1 is MNHEY and CDR2 is SMNVEV in the germline V gene (reference sequence). The CDR3 is 17 amino acids. V trimming: 6 bases; J trimming: 3 bases; junction bases outside the gene matches: 16. This CDR3 is CASRGLQGETGDYGYTF. The DNA of the CDR3 is TGTGCCAGCAGGGGGTTGCAGGGGGAGACTGGGGACTATGGCTACACCTTC.

The V gene is TRBV11-2, the J gene TRBJ2-1; 8 positions match TRBD1. J lost 5 bases, V lost 3 bases, and 6 bases had no gene match. Germline CDR1 reads SGHAT; CDR2 reads FQNNGV. This CDR3 is 15 amino acids long. In DNA form, the CDR3 reads TGTGCCAGCAGCTTTTTGGACAGGGCGCACAATGAGCAGTTCTTC. It codes for CASSFLDRAHNEQFF.

This chain links TRBV7-9 with TRBJ2-7; D possibly corresponds to TRBD1 (5 bases). There are 13 residues in the CDR3. Germline CDR1 SEHNR, CDR2 FQNEAQ (reference sequence). Trimming removed 7 bases from V and 6 bases from J, with 16 bases in between. CDR3 sequence (DNA): TGTGCCAGCAACCATAGGGGAAGCAGCGAGCAGTACTTC. Translation gives CASNHRGSSEQYF.

The chain couples TRBV5-4 to TRBJ2-1, with D maybe TRBD2 (6 bases). V was shortened by 0 bases and J by 7 bases, with 8 bases between the two germline ends. There are 13 residues in the CDR3. Germline V gene sequence: CDR1 SGHNT, CDR2 YYREEE (reference sequence). The CDR3 region has the DNA TGTGCCAGCAGCTTGGGAGGGAGGAATGAGCAGTTCTTC. Translation: CASSLGGRNEQFF. Full variable domain (rest looked up from reference TRBV5-4 and TRBJ2-1): ETGVTQSPTHLIKTRGQQVTLRCSSQSGHNTVSWYQQALGQGPQFIFQYYREEENGRGNFPPRFSGLQFPNYSSELNVNALELDDSALYLCASSLGGRNEQFFGPGTRLTVL.

V and J are TRBV6-5 and TRBJ1-1; D not certain. Looked up from germline, CDR1 is MNHEY and CDR2 is SVGAGI. The CDR3 sequence is 11 residues long. The V and J ends lost 6 bases and 7 bases respectively, with 9 bases between them. Written as DNA, the CDR3 is TGTGCCAGCAGCAAACAAAGTGAAGCTTTCTTT. This translates into CASSKQSEAFF.